Below, one T cell receptor (beta chain) is given with its context. The antigen remains undetermined. The length of the CDR3 is 15 residues. Trimming left V 6 bases short and J 7 bases short, with 16 bases between. From germline, CDR1 is SEHNR and CDR2 FQNEAQ (reference sequence). This sample stems from a study of blood T cells in healthy people across ages. Whole-study findings and limits: Diversity was higher, and naive CD4+ cells more numerous, in long-lived donors than in aged donors.

Primed by a sample-barcoded 5' primer and a J-beta primer mix, a second PCR proceeded for roughly 7 to 11 cycles. A single record per CDR3 protein comes from TCRdb applying MiXCR to the 5' RACE reads. The sample lists around 970,000 distinct CDR3 sequences; roughly 51% were seen once. This clonotype was obtained from a woman in her sixties in good health. The sample was blood. J is TRBJ1-6 and V is TRBV7-9; D might be TRBD1 (6 bases). The CDR3: CASRPTGLTNSPLHF. The CDR3 region has the DNA TGTGCCAGCAGGCCAACAGGGCTAACCAATTCACCCCTCCACTTT.